This T cell receptor beta chain is from a study of blood T cell repertoires in COVID-19. In the original processing: Reference gene primer amplification gave estimated nucleated cell counts. Measured with immunoSEQ multiplex PCR; TCRdb has only the in-frame clones, and not every one. The DNA was the basis for D and trimming; V, J and clone size are from that table. Of about 390,000 clones in the sample, around 87% were seen once. With 5 bases clipped from V and 4 bases from J, the junction kept 9 bases outside the gene matches. The germline CDR1 and CDR2 sequences are SGHAT and FQNNGV. The CDR3 sequence is 15 residues long.

The chain joins TRBV11-2 to TRBJ2-7; 9 bases match TRBD1. This TCR derives from a woman aged 55-69 years with COVID-19, enrolled during active disease. The sample was peripheral blood. The CDR3 region is CASSLSTGTGYEQYF. CDR3 DNA: TGTGCCAGCAGCCTTTCTACCGGGACAGGGTACGAGCAGTACTTC. Drawing the rest from reference TRBV11-2 and TRBJ2-7, the complete variable domain is EAGVAQSPRYKIIEKRQSVAFWCNPISGHATLYWYQQILGQGPKLLIQFQNNGVVDDSQLPKDRFSAERLKGVDSTLKIQPAKLEDSAVYLCASSLSTGTGYEQYFGPGTRLTVT.